These T cell receptor beta chains were read from a single sample in a study of blood T cell repertoires in COVID-19. Clones were sequenced by immunoSEQ multiplex PCR, and TCRdb holds only the in-frame ones, with some missing. Of some 100,000 clones in the sample, around 88% were seen once. The sample was peripheral blood. The receptors were sampled from a human donor in a cohort sampled during active COVID-19. The conserved cysteine and the conserved F or W are not part of the CDR3 here. The order of the fields is CDR3 length, V gene, J gene, CDR3 protein.

length: 13
V: TRBV7-6
J: TRBJ2-5
CDR3: ASSLGGWSEETQY

length: 15
V: TRBV25-1
J: TRBJ1-6
CDR3: ASSGGQASSYNSPLH

length: 13
V: TRBV28
J: TRBJ1-1
CDR3: ASSSVGARDTEAF

length: 10
V: TRBV11-1
J: TRBJ2-5
CDR3: ASSGDQETQY

length: 13
V: TRBV6-5
J: TRBJ1-4
CDR3: ASSYLGLSNEKLF

length: 13
V: TRBV7-2
J: TRBJ1-6
CDR3: ASTRETPYNSPLH

length: 12
V: TRBV28
J: TRBJ2-4
CDR3: ATVRGTGLNIQY

length: 13
V: TRBV7-6
J: TRBJ1-4
CDR3: ASSSTGGGNEKLF

length: 11
V: TRBV18
J: TRBJ1-5
CDR3: ASSPPGDQPQH

length: 13
V: TRBV13
J: TRBJ1-3
CDR3: ASSSGAFSGNTIY

length: 13
V: TRBV9
J: TRBJ1-1
CDR3: ASSVDPTGSTEAF

length: 12
V: TRBV4-1
J: TRBJ1-5
CDR3: ASSQDNGHQPQH

length: 12
V: TRBV6-5
J: TRBJ1-1
CDR3: ASSLDRLNTEAF

length: 14
V: TRBV25-1
J: TRBJ2-1
CDR3: ASRSGTAGSYNEQF

length: 16
V: TRBV7-9
J: TRBJ1-1
CDR3: ASSLPTDRGWMNTEAF

length: 12
V: TRBV2
J: TRBJ2-7
CDR3: ASSGGAGIYEQY